The table lists the clone carrying this T cell receptor (beta chain) with many counts. The antigen is not known. The source of the sample is a study of CD8 T cells in ankylosing spondylitis. Study observations and caveats: Reported data indicate significant enrichment of disease-linked clones within matched ankylosing spondylitis synovial fluid.

Making the TCR beta libraries involved quantitative 5'-RACE with molecular barcodes. Each CDR3 protein gets one entry after TCRdb re-called the 5' RACE reads with MiXCR. The table lists 350,000 or so distinct CDR3 sequences, around a tenth of them singletons. Germline V gene data show CDR1 as SGDLS and CDR2 as YYNGEE. V dropped 4 bases and J dropped 2 bases, with 15 bases sitting between them. This CDR3 has 16 amino acids. The specimen sequenced was blood, either unsorted or a sorted T cell fraction (not recorded which). The TCR comes from a female donor with ankylosing spondylitis or in good health (not recorded which). The genes are TRBV9 and TRBJ2-2; D unresolved. The CDR3 region is CASSPGRKVNTGELFF. The CDR3 DNA is TGTGCCAGCAGCCCTGGTCGGAAGGTAAACACCGGGGAGCTGTTTTTT.